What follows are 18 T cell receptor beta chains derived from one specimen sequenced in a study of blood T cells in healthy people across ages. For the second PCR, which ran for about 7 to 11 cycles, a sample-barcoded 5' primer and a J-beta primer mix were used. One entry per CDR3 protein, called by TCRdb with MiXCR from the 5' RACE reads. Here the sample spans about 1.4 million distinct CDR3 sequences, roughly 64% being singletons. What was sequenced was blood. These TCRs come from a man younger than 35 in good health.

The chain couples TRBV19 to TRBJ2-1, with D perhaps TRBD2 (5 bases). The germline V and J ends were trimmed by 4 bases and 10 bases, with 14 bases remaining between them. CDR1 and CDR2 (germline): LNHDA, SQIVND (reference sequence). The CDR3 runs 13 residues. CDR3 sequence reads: CASSKQRAGEQFF. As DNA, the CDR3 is TGTGCCAGTAGTAAGCAGAGGGCTGGGGAGCAGTTCTTC.

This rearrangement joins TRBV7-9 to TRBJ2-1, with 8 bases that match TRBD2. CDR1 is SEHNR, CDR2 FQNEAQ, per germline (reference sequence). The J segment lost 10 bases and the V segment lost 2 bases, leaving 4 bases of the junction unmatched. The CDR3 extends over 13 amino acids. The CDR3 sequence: CASSLRAGEEQFF. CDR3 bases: TGTGCCAGCAGCTTACGAGCGGGGGAGGAGCAGTTCTTC. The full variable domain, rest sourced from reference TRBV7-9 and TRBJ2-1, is DTGVSQNPRHKITKRGQNVTFRCDPISEHNRLYWYRQTLGQGPEFLTYFQNEAQLEKSRLLSDRFSAERPKGSFSTLEIQRTEQGDSAMYLCASSLRAGEEQFFGPGTRLTVL.

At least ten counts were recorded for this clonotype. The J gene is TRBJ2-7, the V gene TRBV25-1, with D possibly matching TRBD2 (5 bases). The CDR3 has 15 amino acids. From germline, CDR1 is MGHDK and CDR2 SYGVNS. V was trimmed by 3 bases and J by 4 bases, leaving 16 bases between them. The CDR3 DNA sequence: TGTGCCAGCAGTGAGGGTCGGGGAACTACGTACGAGCAGTACTTC. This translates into CASSEGRGTTYEQYF.

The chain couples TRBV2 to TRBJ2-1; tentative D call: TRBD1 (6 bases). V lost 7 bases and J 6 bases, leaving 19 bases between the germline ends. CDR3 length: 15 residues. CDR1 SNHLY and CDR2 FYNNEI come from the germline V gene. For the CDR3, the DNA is TGTGCCAGCATAAGTGGTCAGGGGCTTTTCAATGAGCAGTTCTTC. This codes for CASISGQGLFNEQFF.

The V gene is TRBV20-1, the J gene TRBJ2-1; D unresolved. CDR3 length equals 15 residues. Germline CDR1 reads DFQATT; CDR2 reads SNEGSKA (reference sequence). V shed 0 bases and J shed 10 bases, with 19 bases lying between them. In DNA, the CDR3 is TGCAGTGCTAGAGATCGTACCAATCCACCTTACGAGCAGTTCTTC. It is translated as CSARDRTNPPYEQFF.

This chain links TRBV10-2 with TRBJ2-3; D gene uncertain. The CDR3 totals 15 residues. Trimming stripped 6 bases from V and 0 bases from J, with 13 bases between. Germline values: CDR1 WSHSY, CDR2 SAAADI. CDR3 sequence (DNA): TGCGCCAGCAGGGTGGATCCTCTTAGCACAGATACGCAGTATTTT. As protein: CASRVDPLSTDTQYF.

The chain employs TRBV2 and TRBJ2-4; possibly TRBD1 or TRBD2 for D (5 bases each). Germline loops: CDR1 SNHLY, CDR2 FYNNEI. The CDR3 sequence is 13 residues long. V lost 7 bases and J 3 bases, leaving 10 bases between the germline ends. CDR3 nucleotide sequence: TGTGCCAGCACTAGGGACGTCAAAAACATTCAGTACTTC. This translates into CASTRDVKNIQYF.

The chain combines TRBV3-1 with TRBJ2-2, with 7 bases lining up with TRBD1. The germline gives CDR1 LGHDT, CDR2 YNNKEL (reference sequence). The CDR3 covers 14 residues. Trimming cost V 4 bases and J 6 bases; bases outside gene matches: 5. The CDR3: CASSPGQDAGELFF. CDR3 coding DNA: TGTGCCAGCAGCCCCGGACAGGATGCCGGGGAGCTGTTTTTT.

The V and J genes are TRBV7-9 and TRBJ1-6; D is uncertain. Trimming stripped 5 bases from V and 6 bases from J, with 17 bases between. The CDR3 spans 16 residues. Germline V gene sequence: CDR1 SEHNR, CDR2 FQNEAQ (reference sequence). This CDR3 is CASSPGPARLNSPLHF. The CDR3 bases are TGTGCCAGCAGCCCAGGACCCGCCAGGCTTAATTCACCCCTCCACTTT.

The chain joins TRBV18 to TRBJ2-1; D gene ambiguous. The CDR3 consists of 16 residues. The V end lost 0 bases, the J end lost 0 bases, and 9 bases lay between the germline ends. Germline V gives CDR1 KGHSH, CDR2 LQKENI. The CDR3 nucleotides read TGTGCCAGCTCACCACCGCCCAGAACCTCCTACAATGAGCAGTTCTTC. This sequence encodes CASSPPPRTSYNEQFF.

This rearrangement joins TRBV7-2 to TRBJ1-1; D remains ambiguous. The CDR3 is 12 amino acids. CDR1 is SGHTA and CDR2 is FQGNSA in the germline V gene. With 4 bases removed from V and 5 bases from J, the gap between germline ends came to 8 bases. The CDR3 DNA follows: TGTGCCAGCAGCTCAGTGGGGACTGAAGCTTTCTTT. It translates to CASSSVGTEAFF.

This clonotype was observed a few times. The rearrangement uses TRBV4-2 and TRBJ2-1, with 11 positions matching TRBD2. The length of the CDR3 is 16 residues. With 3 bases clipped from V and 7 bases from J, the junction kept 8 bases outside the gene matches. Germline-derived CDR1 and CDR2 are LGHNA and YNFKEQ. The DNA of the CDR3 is TGTGCCAGCAGCCACCTACTCGGGACTAGCGGTAATGAGCAGTTCTTC. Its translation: CASSHLLGTSGNEQFF.

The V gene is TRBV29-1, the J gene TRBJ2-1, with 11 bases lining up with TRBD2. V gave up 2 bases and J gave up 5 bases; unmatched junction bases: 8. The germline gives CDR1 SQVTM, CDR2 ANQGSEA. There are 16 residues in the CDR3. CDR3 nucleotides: TGCAGCGTTGAATGGGTAGCGGGAGGGATTGACAATGAGCAGTTCTTC. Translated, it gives CSVEWVAGGIDNEQFF.

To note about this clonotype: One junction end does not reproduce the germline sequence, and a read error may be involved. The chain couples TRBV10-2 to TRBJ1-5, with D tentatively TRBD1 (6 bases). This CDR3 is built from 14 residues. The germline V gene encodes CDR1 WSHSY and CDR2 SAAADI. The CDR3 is CASNPGDSNQPQHF. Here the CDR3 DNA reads TGCGCCAGCAATCCAGGGGATAGCAATCAACCCCAGCATTTT.

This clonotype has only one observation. CDR3 DNA sequence: TGCGCCAGCAGCCAAGATCGGGGGACGGATGAAGCTTTCTTT. Translated: CASSQDRGTDEAFF. The rearrangement uses TRBV4-3 and TRBJ1-1; weak D call: TRBD1 (5 bases). This CDR3 spans 14 amino acids. V was clipped by 0 bases and J by 7 bases, with 12 bases between them. The germline CDR1 and CDR2 sequences are LGHNA and YSLEER.

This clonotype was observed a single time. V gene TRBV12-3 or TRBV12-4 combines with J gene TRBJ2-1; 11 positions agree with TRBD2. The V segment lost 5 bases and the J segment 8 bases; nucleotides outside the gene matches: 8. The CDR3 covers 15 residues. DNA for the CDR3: TGTGCCAGCAGTGTTACTAGCGGGAGAATTTATGAGCAGTTCTTC. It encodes CASSVTSGRIYEQFF.

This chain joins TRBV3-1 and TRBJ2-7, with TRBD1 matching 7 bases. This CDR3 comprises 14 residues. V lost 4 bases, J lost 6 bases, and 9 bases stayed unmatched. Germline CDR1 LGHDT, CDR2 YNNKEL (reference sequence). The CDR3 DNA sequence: TGTGCCAGCAGCCCAGGGGGTCCTTCGGGCGAGCAGTACTTC. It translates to CASSPGGPSGEQYF.

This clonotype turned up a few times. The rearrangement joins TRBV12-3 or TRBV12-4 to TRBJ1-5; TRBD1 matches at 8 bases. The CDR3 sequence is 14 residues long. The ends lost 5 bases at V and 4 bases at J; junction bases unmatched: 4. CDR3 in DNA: TGTGCCAGCAGTGCGGACAGGGATAATCAGCCCCAGCATTTT. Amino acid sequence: CASSADRDNQPQHF.